This TCR beta chain was retrieved from a study of shared clonotypes between healthy human individuals. Clones were sequenced by immunoSEQ multiplex PCR, and TCRdb holds only the in-frame ones, with some missing. This table holds a few million clones, 80% to 95% found once. Naive CD8 populations comprised CD45RO-negative cells positively selected for CCR7, excluding terminally differentiated effector memory CD45RA+ cells. Germline values: CDR1 SQVTM, CDR2 ANQGSEA. The CDR3 extends over 12 amino acids. Deletions cut 7 bases from V and 1 base from J, with 7 bases between. The clonotype comes from a man aged 18 to 29 in good health. Some clones in this sample may be carry-over from other donors' samples. The sequencing input was naive CD8+ T cells from PBMCs. The chain links TRBV29-1 to TRBJ2-2; D gene uncertain. The CDR3 protein is CSATLNTGELFF. The CDR3 DNA reads as TGCAGCGCCACATTGAACACCGGGGAGCTGTTTTTT.